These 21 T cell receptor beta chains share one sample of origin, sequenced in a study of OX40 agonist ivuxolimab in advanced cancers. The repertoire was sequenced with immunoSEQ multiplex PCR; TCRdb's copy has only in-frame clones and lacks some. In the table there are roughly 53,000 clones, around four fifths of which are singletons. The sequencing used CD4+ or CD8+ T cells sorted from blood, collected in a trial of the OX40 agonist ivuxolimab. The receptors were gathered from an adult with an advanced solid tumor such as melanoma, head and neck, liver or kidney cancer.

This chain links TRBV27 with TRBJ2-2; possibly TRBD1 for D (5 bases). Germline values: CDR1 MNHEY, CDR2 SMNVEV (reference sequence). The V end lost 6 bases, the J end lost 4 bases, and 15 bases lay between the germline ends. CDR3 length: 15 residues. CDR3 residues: CASSLTVELTGELFF. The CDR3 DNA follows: TGTGCCAGCAGCTTGACAGTCGAACTCACCGGGGAGCTGTTTTTT.

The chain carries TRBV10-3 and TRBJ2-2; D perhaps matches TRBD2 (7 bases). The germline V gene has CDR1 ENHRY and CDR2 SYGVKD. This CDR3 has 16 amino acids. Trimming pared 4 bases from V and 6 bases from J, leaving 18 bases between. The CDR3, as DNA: TGTGCCATCAGTGCTGGCAGGGGAGGGATGGCCGGGGAGCTGTTTTTT. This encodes CAISAGRGGMAGELFF.

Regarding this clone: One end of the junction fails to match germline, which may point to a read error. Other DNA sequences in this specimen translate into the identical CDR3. The CDR3 here is CASSHGTPQGRVEAFF. CDR3 nucleotides: TGTGCCAGCAGCCACGGCACGCCACAGGGAAGGGTTGAAGCCTTCTTT. This chain links TRBV4-2 with TRBJ1-1, with D possibly matching TRBD1 (6 bases). Germline CDR1 reads LGHNA; CDR2 reads YNFKEQ. The CDR3 loop spans 16 amino acids.

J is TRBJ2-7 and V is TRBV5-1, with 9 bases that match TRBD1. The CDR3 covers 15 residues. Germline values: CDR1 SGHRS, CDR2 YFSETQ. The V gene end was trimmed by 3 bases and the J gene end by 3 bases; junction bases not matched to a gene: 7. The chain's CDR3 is CASSSMATGGYEQYF. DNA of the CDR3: TGCGCCAGCAGCTCCATGGCGACAGGGGGCTACGAGCAGTACTTC.

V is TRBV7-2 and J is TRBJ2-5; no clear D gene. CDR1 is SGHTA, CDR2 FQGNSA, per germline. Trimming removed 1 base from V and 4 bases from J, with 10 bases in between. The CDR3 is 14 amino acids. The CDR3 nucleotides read TGTGCCAGCAGCTTAGGGCAGACCCCAGAGACCCAGTACTTC. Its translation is CASSLGQTPETQYF.

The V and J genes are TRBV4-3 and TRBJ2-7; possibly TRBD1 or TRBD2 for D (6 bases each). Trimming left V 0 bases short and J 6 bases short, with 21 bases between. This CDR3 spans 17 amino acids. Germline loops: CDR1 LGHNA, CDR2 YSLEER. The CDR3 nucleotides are TGCGCCAGCAGCCAAGATCTAGGCAACGGGGGCGGAGGCGAGCAGTACTTC. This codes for CASSQDLGNGGGGEQYF.

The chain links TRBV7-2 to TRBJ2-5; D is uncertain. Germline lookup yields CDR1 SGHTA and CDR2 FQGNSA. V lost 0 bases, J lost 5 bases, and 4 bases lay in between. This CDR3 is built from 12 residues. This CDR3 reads CASSLALETQYF. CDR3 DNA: TGTGCCAGCAGCTTAGCGCTTGAGACCCAGTACTTC.

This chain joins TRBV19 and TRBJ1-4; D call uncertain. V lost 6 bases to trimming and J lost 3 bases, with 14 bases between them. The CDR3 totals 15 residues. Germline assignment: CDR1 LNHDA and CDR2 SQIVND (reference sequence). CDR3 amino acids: CASREGAMANEKLFF. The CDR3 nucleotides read TGTGCCAGTAGAGAAGGCGCGATGGCTAATGAAAAACTGTTTTTT.

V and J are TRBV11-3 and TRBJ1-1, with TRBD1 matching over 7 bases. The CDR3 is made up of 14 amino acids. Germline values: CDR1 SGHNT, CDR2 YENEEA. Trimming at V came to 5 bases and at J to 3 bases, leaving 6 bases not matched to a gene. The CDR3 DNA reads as TGTGCCAGCAGCGGGACAGCGGGGTACACTGAAGCTTTCTTT. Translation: CASSGTAGYTEAFF. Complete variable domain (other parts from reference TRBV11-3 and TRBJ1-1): EAGVVQSPRYKIIEKKQPVAFWCNPISGHNTLYWYLQNLGQGPELLIRYENEEAVDDSQLPKDRFSAERLKGVDSTLKIQPAELGDSAVYLCASSGTAGYTEAFFGQGTRLTVV.

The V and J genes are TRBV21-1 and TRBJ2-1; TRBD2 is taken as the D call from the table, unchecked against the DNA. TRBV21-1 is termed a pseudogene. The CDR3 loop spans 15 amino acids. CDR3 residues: CASSKPREGYNEQFF. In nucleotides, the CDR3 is TGTGCCAGCAGCAAACCTCGGGAGGGGTACAATGAGCAGTTCTTC.

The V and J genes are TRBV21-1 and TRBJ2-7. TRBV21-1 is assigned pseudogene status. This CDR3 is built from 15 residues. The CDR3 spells CASSRRQNPTYEQYF. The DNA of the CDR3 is TGTGCCAGCAGCAGAAGGCAGAACCCAACCTACGAGCAGTACTTC.

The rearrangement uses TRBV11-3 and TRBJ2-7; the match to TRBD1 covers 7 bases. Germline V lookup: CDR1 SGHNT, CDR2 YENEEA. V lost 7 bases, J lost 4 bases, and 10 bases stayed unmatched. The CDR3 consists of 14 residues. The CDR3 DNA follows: TGTGCCAGCAACGTTGAGGGGGCGATGTACGAGCAGTACTTC. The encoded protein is CASNVEGAMYEQYF.

Here the CDR3 reads CASSLDGQGSNYGYTF. The CDR3 DNA is TGTGCCAGCAGCTTAGATGGACAGGGATCTAACTATGGCTACACCTTC. V and J are TRBV11-3 and TRBJ1-2; TRBD1 agrees at 8 bases. Germline loops: CDR1 SGHNT, CDR2 YENEEA. The CDR3 runs to 16 residues. Losses at the gene ends were 0 bases for V and 0 bases for J; bases not matched to a gene: 3. The full variable domain, rest sourced from reference TRBV11-3 and TRBJ1-2, is EAGVVQSPRYKIIEKKQPVAFWCNPISGHNTLYWYLQNLGQGPELLIRYENEEAVDDSQLPKDRFSAERLKGVDSTLKIQPAELGDSAVYLCASSLDGQGSNYGYTFGSGTRLTVV.

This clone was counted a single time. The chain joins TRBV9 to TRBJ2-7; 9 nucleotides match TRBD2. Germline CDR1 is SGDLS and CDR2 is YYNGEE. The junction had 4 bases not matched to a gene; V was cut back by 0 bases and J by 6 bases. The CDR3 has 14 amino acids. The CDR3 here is CASSVEAGGVEQYF. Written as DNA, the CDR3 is TGTGCCAGCAGCGTAGAGGCGGGAGGGGTCGAGCAGTACTTC.

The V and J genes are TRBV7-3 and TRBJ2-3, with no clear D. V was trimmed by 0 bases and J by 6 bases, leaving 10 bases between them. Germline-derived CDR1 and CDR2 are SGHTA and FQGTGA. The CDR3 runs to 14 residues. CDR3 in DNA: TGTGCCAGCAGCTTAACTGTGCAGGAGGATACGCAGTATTTT. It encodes CASSLTVQEDTQYF.

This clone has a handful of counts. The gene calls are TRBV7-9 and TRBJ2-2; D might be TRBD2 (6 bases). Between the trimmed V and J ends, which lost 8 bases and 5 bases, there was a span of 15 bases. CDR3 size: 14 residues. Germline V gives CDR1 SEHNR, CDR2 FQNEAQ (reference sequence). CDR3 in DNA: TGTGCCAGCTGGAGGGAAGCGTTGACCGGGGAGCTGTTTTTT. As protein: CASWREALTGELFF.

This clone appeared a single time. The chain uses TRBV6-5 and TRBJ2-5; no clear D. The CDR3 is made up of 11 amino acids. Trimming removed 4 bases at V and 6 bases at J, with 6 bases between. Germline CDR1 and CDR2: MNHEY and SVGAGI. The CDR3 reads CASSSAQTQYF. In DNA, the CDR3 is TGTGCCAGCAGTTCCGCCCAGACCCAGTACTTC.

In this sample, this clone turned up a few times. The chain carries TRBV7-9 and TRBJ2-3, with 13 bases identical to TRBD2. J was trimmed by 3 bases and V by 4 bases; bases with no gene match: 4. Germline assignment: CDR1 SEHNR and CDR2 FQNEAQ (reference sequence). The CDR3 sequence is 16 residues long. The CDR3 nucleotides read TGTGCCAGCAGCTCATGGACTAGCGGGAGAACAGATACGCAGTATTTT. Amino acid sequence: CASSSWTSGRTDTQYF.

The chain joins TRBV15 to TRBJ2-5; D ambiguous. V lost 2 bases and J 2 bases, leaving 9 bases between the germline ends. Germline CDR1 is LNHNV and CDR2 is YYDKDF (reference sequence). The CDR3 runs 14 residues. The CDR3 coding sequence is TGTGCCACCAGCAGAATACTAATACAAGAGACCCAGTACTTC. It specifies CATSRILIQETQYF.

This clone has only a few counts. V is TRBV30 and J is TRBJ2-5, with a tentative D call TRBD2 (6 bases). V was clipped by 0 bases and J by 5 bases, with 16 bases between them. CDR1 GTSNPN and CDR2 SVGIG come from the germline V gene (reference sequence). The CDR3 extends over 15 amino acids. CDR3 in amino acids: CAWSVAFGEVETQYF. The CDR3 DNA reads TGTGCCTGGAGTGTAGCATTTGGGGAGGTGGAGACCCAGTACTTC.

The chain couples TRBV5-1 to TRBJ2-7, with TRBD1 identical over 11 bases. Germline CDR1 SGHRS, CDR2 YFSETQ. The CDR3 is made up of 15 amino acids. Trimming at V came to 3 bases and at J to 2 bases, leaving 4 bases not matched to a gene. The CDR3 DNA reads TGCGCCAGCAGCTATCCGGGACAGGGGGCCTACGAGCAGTACTTC. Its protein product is CASSYPGQGAYEQYF.